The 27 T cell receptor beta chains below all came from one sample that was sequenced in a study of metastatic and nonmetastatic thyroid tumors. TCRdb reprocessed the PCR reads via MiXCR. This table holds tens of thousands of clones, about 10% found once. Ahead of thyroid surgery, no patient had received treatment of any kind. The sample consisted of blood. The origin of the receptors is a female donor with papillary thyroid cancer or a benign thyroid nodule (not recorded which). Some clones in this sample may be carry-over from other donors' samples.

This clone was counted ten times or more. V is TRBV5-4 and J is TRBJ1-1, with TRBD1 matching 9 bases. The CDR3 runs 14 residues. CDR1 is SGHNT, CDR2 YYREEE, per germline (reference sequence). V gave up 3 bases and J gave up 3 bases; unmatched junction bases: 3. The CDR3 sequence: CASSWTGEDTEAFF. Here the CDR3 DNA reads TGTGCCAGCAGCTGGACAGGGGAAGACACTGAAGCTTTCTTT.

This clone was seen repeatedly, ten times or more. This chain connects TRBV28 to TRBJ2-7; 11 nucleotides match TRBD2. CDR1 is MDHEN, CDR2 SYDVKM, per germline. The CDR3 length is 16 residues. V dropped 5 bases and J dropped 2; count of bases not matched to a gene: 8. The CDR3 spells CASSPLGTSGTYEQYF. DNA of the CDR3: TGTGCCAGCAGTCCTTTGGGGACTAGCGGAACCTACGAGCAGTACTTC.

There are a few counts of this clone. The genes are TRBV20-1 and TRBJ2-7, with a weak D call TRBD1 (6 bases). Germline-derived CDR1 and CDR2 are DFQATT and SNEGSKA (reference sequence). This CDR3 comprises 14 residues. V lost 1 base, J lost 2 bases, and 12 bases lay in between. In DNA, the CDR3 is TGCAGTGCTAGAGCGGACAGTCCCCCCTACGAGCAGTACGTC. Residues: CSARADSPPYEQYV.

This clone was picked up many times. The chain combines TRBV12-3 or TRBV12-4 with TRBJ1-4; no reliable D call. The CDR3 totals 13 residues. V gave up 3 bases and J gave up 3 bases, with 5 bases separating them. The CDR3: CASSFFPNEKLFF. The DNA for the CDR3 is TGTGCCAGCAGTTTTTTCCCTAATGAAAAACTGTTTTTT.

V is TRBV9 and J is TRBJ2-7; 7 bases line up with TRBD2. CDR3 length: 13 amino acids. CDR1 and CDR2 (germline): SGDLS, YYNGEE. Trimming cost V 4 bases and J 2 bases; bases outside gene matches: 3. The CDR3 sequence is CASSSGLAYEQYF. As DNA, the CDR3 is TGTGCCAGCAGCTCCGGACTAGCCTACGAGCAGTACTTC.

This clone was observed at least ten times. V gene TRBV7-9 combines with J gene TRBJ2-7; no reliable D call. CDR1 SEHNR and CDR2 FQNEAQ come from the germline V gene (reference sequence). V lost 4 bases and J 3 bases, leaving 7 bases between the germline ends. CDR3 length: 12 residues. CDR3 sequence (DNA): TGTGCCAGCAGCTCCCTCAACTACGAGCAGTACTTC. Translated: CASSSLNYEQYF.

This clone was counted a few times. A much larger clone sits a single nucleotide away, making a read error possible. The rearrangement uses TRBV10-2 and TRBJ2-3; D is undetermined. CDR1 WSHSY and CDR2 SAAADI come from the germline V gene. This CDR3 spans 12 amino acids. The ends were cut back, 0 bases at V and 11 bases at J, with 9 bases in the middle. The CDR3 sequence is CASSESLFEQYF. CDR3 nucleotides: TGCGCCAGCAGTGAGTCCCTCTTTGAGCAGTATTTT.

The table lists this clone with many counts. This chain connects TRBV9 to TRBJ2-3; the match to TRBD2 covers 11 bases. Germline assignment: CDR1 SGDLS and CDR2 YYNGEE. The CDR3 contains 16 residues. J was trimmed by 2 bases and V by 3 bases; bases with no gene match: 5. The CDR3, as DNA: TGTGCCAGCAGCGGACGACTAGCGGGACTCACAGATACGCAGTATTTT. Translating gives CASSGRLAGLTDTQYF.

This clone was detected many times. The V and J genes are TRBV30 and TRBJ1-5, with 9 bases that match TRBD1. From germline, CDR1 is GTSNPN and CDR2 SVGIG (reference sequence). Unmatched junction bases numbered 7, after V lost 0 bases and J lost 7 bases. The CDR3 contains 15 residues. The CDR3, as DNA: TGTGCCTGGAGTGTAGTCGGGACAGGGAACCAGCCCCAGCATTTT. This codes for CAWSVVGTGNQPQHF.

Many counts were recorded for this clone. CDR3 protein: CASSPNTEAFF. The CDR3 nucleotides read TGTGCCAGCAGTCCGAACACTGAAGCTTTCTTT. The chain carries TRBV6-1 and TRBJ1-1; D call uncertain. Trimming stripped 5 bases from V and 1 base from J, with 2 bases between. The CDR3 length is 11 residues. Germline lookup yields CDR1 MNHNS and CDR2 SASEGT.

This clone was seen at least ten times. This sequence joins TRBV9 and TRBJ1-1; a possible D gene is TRBD1 (6 bases). Trimming left V 0 bases short and J 1 base short, with 7 bases between. CDR1 is SGDLS, CDR2 YYNGEE, per germline. This CDR3 has 14 amino acids. CDR3 in amino acids: CASSVVGQNTEAFF. The CDR3 bases are TGTGCCAGCAGCGTAGTGGGACAGAACACTGAAGCTTTCTTT.

Turning to this clone: A much larger clone differs by one base, so this may be a read error. This same CDR3 is encoded by further DNA sequences in the sample. The chain combines TRBV9 with TRBJ2-1, with 7 bases matching TRBD2. Germline V CDR1 and CDR2: SGDLS, YYNGEE. The CDR3 is made up of 16 amino acids. For the CDR3, the DNA is TGTGCTAGCAGCGTAGATCCTACTAGCGATTACAATGAGCAGTTCTTC. Protein: CASSVDPTSDYNEQFF. Filled out from reference TRBV9 and TRBJ2-1, the complete variable domain reads DSGVTQTPKHLITATGQRVTLRCSPRSGDLSVYWYQQSLDQGLQFLIQYYNGEERAKGNILERFSAQQFPDLHSELNLSSLELGDSALYFCASSVDPTSDYNEQFFGPGTRLTVL.

This clone came up many times. The CDR3 is CSAQTGPGGYTF. The CDR3 nucleotides read TGCAGTGCACAGACAGGGCCGGGTGGCTACACCTTC. The V and J genes are TRBV20-1 and TRBJ1-2; 7 bases map to TRBD1. Germline V gives CDR1 DFQATT, CDR2 SNEGSKA (reference sequence). The CDR3 totals 12 residues. V shed 6 bases and J 7 bases; nucleotides not matched to a gene: 8.

Many counts were recorded for this clone. The genes are TRBV5-4 and TRBJ1-4; D not certain. The CDR3 length is 15 residues. V lost 4 bases, J lost 0 bases, and 10 bases lay in between. CDR1 and CDR2 from the germline V gene are SGHNT and YYREEE (reference sequence). This CDR3 is CASSATVATNEKLFF. The CDR3 bases are TGTGCCAGCAGCGCCACAGTTGCAACTAATGAAAAACTGTTTTTT.

This clone has only a few counts. The chain is built from TRBV28 and TRBJ2-7, with 8 bases aligning to TRBD2. The germline V gene has CDR1 MDHEN and CDR2 SYDVKM. Trimming removed 4 bases from V and 3 bases from J; junction bases left unmatched: 8. The CDR3 covers 15 residues. CDR3 loop: CASSSPGGAHYEQYF. CDR3 DNA sequence: TGTGCCAGCAGTTCCCCGGGGGGGGCCCACTACGAGCAGTACTTC.

There are many counts of this clone. The CDR3 coding sequence is TGTGCCAGCAGCCGAACCCAGGGAAACCAAGAGACCCAGTACTTC. Its translation: CASSRTQGNQETQYF. This chain links TRBV5-6 with TRBJ2-5, with TRBD1 as a possible D gene (5 bases). Trimming removed 4 bases from V and 0 bases from J, with 13 bases in between. The CDR3 totals 15 residues. The germline V gene has CDR1 SGHDT and CDR2 YYEEEE.

This clone was seen ten or more times. This chain links TRBV12-3 or TRBV12-4 with TRBJ2-5, with no clear D. This CDR3 has 15 residues. Trimming removed 4 bases from V and 1 base from J, with 13 bases in between. CDR3 region: CASSSTAGFQETQYF. The CDR3 nucleotides read TGTGCCAGCAGTTCGACCGCTGGGTTCCAAGAGACCCAGTACTTC.

This clone was seen repeatedly, ten times or more. A much larger clone sits a single nucleotide away, making a read error possible. The same CDR3 also results from other DNA sequences found in this sample. V and J are TRBV5-1 and TRBJ2-3; D ambiguous. In germline, CDR1 is SGHRS, CDR2 YFSETQ. This CDR3 comprises 14 residues. The CDR3 nucleotides are TGCGCCAGCAGCTTGGAACCGAGCACAGATACGCAGTACTTT. The encoded protein is CASSLEPSTDTQYF.

This clone was recorded a few times. The chain recombines TRBV6-1 with TRBJ2-2; D unclear. The germline V gene has CDR1 MNHNS and CDR2 SASEGT. Trimming shortened V by 5 bases and J by 0 bases, and 10 bases separated the two germline ends. The CDR3 consists of 15 residues. The CDR3 loop is CASSRAFANTGELFF. CDR3 coding DNA: TGTGCCAGCAGTAGGGCGTTCGCGAACACCGGGGAGCTGTTTTTT.

The V and J genes are TRBV10-3 and TRBJ1-2; maybe TRBD1 (5 bases). V gave up 5 bases and J gave up 0 bases, with 10 bases separating them. Per the germline V gene, CDR1 is ENHRY and CDR2 is SYGVKD. This CDR3 is 14 amino acids long. CDR3 DNA sequence: TGTGCCATCAGTTCGGGGCCTCCTAACTATGGCTACACCTTC. Residues: CAISSGPPNYGYTF.

This clone has at least ten counts. This rearrangement joins TRBV28 to TRBJ1-2; D is undetermined. Trimming pared 3 bases from V and 5 bases from J, leaving 7 bases between. This CDR3 contains 12 residues. Germline CDR1 reads MDHEN; CDR2 reads SYDVKM. CDR3 in DNA: TGTGCCAGCAGTTTGGACCGGTATGGCTACACCTTC. It codes for CASSLDRYGYTF.

J is TRBJ1-1 and V is TRBV30; D is unresolved. Germline loops: CDR1 GTSNPN, CDR2 SVGIG (reference sequence). V gave up 3 bases and J gave up 8 bases, with 16 bases separating them. The length of the CDR3 is 13 residues. The CDR3 loop reads CAWSLVRLGEAFF. CDR3 in DNA: TGTGCCTGGAGCCTAGTTCGTCTCGGAGAAGCTTTCTTT.

This clone was observed at least ten times. The chain has TRBV4-3 and TRBJ2-3; TRBD2 matches at 7 bases. The CDR3 consists of 15 residues. Germline CDR1 is LGHNA and CDR2 is YSLEER. V was clipped by 2 bases and J by 4 bases; unmatched bases: 6. The CDR3: CASSQSTGGPDTQYF. CDR3 bases: TGCGCCAGCAGCCAATCCACGGGGGGTCCAGATACGCAGTATTTT.

For this clone: A much bigger clone sits one base away, suggesting this may be a read error. The gene calls are TRBV29-1 and TRBJ1-1, with 9 bases matching TRBD1. V trimming: 8 bases; J trimming: 3 bases; junction bases outside the gene matches: 7. The CDR3 spans 13 residues. Germline V CDR1 and CDR2: SQVTM, ANQGSEA. In DNA, the CDR3 is TGCAGCTCAGGGACAGGGTCGGACACTGAAGCTTTCTTT. This encodes CSSGTGSDTEAFF.

This clone was seen many times. The chain has TRBV4-2 and TRBJ2-7; TRBD2 matches at 10 bases. The CDR3 spans 17 residues. Germline lookup yields CDR1 LGHNA and CDR2 YNFKEQ. The J segment lost 3 bases and the V segment lost 0 bases, leaving 8 bases of the junction unmatched. This chain's CDR3 is CASSQDAASGSLYEQYF. CDR3 DNA sequence: TGTGCCAGCAGCCAAGATGCCGCTAGCGGGAGTCTCTACGAGCAGTACTTC.

A note on this clone: One end of the junction is discordant with germline, which a read error may explain. This chain links TRBV3-1 with TRBJ2-7; 9 nucleotides line up with TRBD2. The CDR3 is 13 residues long. Germline V gives CDR1 LGHDT, CDR2 YNNKEL (reference sequence). The chain's CDR3 is CASSLAGVYEQYF. The CDR3, as DNA: TGCGCCAGCAGCTTAGCGGGAGTATACGAGCAGTACTTC.

This clone was counted ten times or more. V and J are TRBV30 and TRBJ2-7; D perhaps matches TRBD1 (6 bases). Per germline, CDR1 GTSNPN and CDR2 SVGIG (reference sequence). CDR3 length equals 15 residues. Trimming pared 3 bases from V and 7 bases from J, leaving 22 bases between. The CDR3 DNA is TGTGCCTGGAGCGCCGGGACATCGATTACGGGGGAGCAGTACTTC. Its protein is CAWSAGTSITGEQYF.